This T cell receptor beta chain was captured in a study of beta chain features in type 1 diabetes. Findings and limits, study-wide: There was a moderate but significant shortening of TCRB CDR3s in all four CD4+ subsets of Type 1 diabetes patients.

The CDR3 is made up of 13 amino acids. The ends were cut back, 9 bases at V and 1 base at J, with 13 bases in the middle. Germline CDR1 SGHTA, CDR2 FQGNSA. A note on this clone: Antigen: not known.

As every portion of the isolated RNA was reverse transcribed, the sequencing read expressed TCRB transcripts. The data were produced by immunoSEQ multiplex PCR, yet TCRdb's version contains in-frame clones alone and is incomplete. The data show almost 350,000 clones, 8% seen once. The chain uses TRBV7-2 and TRBJ2-7; D is perhaps TRBD1 or TRBD2 (5 bases each). The sample was central memory CD4+ T cells from blood. The clonotype comes from a woman under 30 in good health. The DNA of the CDR3 is TGTGCCAGTGGGGCTAGCTGGTCCTACGAGCAGTACTTC. Translated: CASGASWSYEQYF. Complete variable domain (other parts from reference TRBV7-2 and TRBJ2-7): GAGVSQSPSNKVTEKGKDVELRCDPISGHTALYWYRQSLGQGLEFLIYFQGNSAPDKSGLPSDRFSAERTGGSVSTLTIQRTQQEDSAVYLCASGASWSYEQYFGPGTRLTVT.